This T cell receptor (beta chain) stems from a study of graft-versus-host responses after intestinal transplantation (dated by TCRdb to the early 2020s). About the investigation overall: Recipients received multivisceral, liver-intestinal, or isolated intestinal transplants. Donor T cell macrochimerism was defined as a peak of at least 4% donor T cells among recipient peripheral blood mononuclear cells. The cohort enrolled 24 intestinal transplant recipients, one of whom was a retransplant, and a few patients without pretransplant specimens were excluded. Every recipient was given anti-thymocyte globulin induction, followed by approximately 3 years of maintenance tacrolimus and steroids. Graft-versus-host and host-versus-graft alloreactive T cell clones were tracked in the graft, circulation and bone marrow after intestinal transplantation using bulk TCR-beta CDR3 sequencing. Samples from three later patients were sequenced in-house on an Illumina MiSeq with MiXCR processing rather than by the commercial service. To identify alloreactive clones, pre-transplant mixed lymphocyte reaction products were sequenced and then compared with unstimulated pre-transplant donor and recipient T cells.

The germline V gene yields MNHEY for CDR1 and SVGAGI for CDR2. The CDR3 covers 14 residues, taking in both the cysteine and the phenylalanine. Of the read, only the CDR3 DNA is kept; its 42 bases are in frame from base 1. The germline V end is reduced by 0 bases and the J end by 8 bases; junction bases left unmatched: 2. This clone was seen only a few times. No antigen is known for it. Base qualities are not at hand, and no much larger clone is one base apart. Blood samples were collected up to 4 times in the first month after transplant and then at least monthly when available. The paper as a whole reports these results and caveats: GvH clones turned up in recipient bone marrow, with some appearing earlier in ileal mucosa or blood, a pattern consistent with an intestinal mucosal origin. Peak levels of circulating GvH clones were associated with declines in HvG clones early after transplant. High GvH to HvG T cell clonal ratios were observed in the allografts of patients with donor T cell macrochimerism. Conclusions were limited by the relatively low number and heterogeneity of intestinal transplant patients.

The library was built by means of the immunoSEQ multiplex PCR assay. High-throughput TCR-beta CDR3 sequencing of genomic DNA from most patients was performed by Adaptive Biotechnologies. As for the authors' bioinformatics: TCR sequencing data were retrieved from Adaptive's ImmunoSEQ software for 15 to 20 patients, whereas a few other patients were processed with MiXCR and VDJtools. CDR3 nucleotide sequences shared by donor and recipient were removed because the origin of these sequences could not be assigned. To count as alloreactive, a clone needed at least 2-fold expansion over unstimulated cells and a minimum CFSE-low frequency of 0.002% (template counts) or 0.001% (read counts). A clone was considered mappable if detected in the sequenced pre-transplant spleen, lymph node, or MLR CFSE-low populations of the donor or recipient. The cumulative frequency of alloreactive clones was calculated as a percentage of all sequences, weighted by copy number. TCRdb retrieved this table from immuneACCESS and kept in-frame rearrangements only. Not all clones are present; in checked studies, unresolved V genes account for under half, and no reason is known for the remainder. D and trimming were read from the DNA, whereas the V and J calls and clone size are those reported in that table. The sample table records about 40,000 clones; 91% of these occur just once. Around 2.5% of the sample goes to the ten largest clones.

Here the sequenced sample was PBMCs, taken roughly 300 days after intestinal transplant. This chain is built from TRBV6-5 and TRBJ1-2; 11 central bases correspond to TRBD1. The clonotype originates from a human patient who received an intestinal transplant, so some T cells may come from the graft donor. In nucleotides, the sequence is TGTGCCAGCAGTTACTCTAGGGACAGGGGGGGCTACACCTTC. This encodes CASSYSRDRGGYTF.